This T cell receptor beta chain was found in a study of shared clonotypes between healthy human individuals. About the research overall: Each donor's CD8 memory used one plate, CD8 naive two, each CD4 subset three.

Concerning this clone: As yet, its antigen is unknown.

Method: immunoSEQ multiplex PCR; TCRdb's copy keeps in-frame clones and lacks some. The table shows millions of clones, with approximately 94% occurring only once. Study-wide results and caveats: Rarefaction exposed incomplete sorted-subset sequencing despite large depth.

Germline V gives CDR1 SGDLS, CDR2 YYNGEE. The CDR3 runs to 14 residues. Deletions cut 1 base from V and 4 bases from J, with 10 bases between. Sequenced input: naive CD4+ T cells sorted from blood. The subset here: CD45RA+ positively selected. The chain couples TRBV9 to TRBJ2-3; D call uncertain. The source is a man between 18 and 29 years old in good health. The CDR3 spells CASSVWDTADTQYF. CDR3 nucleotide sequence: TGTGCCAGCAGCGTATGGGATACGGCAGATACGCAGTATTTT.